The 30 T cell receptor beta chains below come from one sample, sequenced in a study of blood T cells in healthy people across ages (dated by TCRdb to about 2015). Libraries were made using 5' RACE. This sample was sequenced with an Illumina HiSeq 2500. A second 7 to 11 cycle PCR used a sample-barcoded 5' primer and a J-beta primer mix. The public sequencing data were trimmed at Q25 with fastp and processed into clonotypes with MiXCR by TCRdb, which kept only in-frame beta chains. Duplicate CDR3 protein sequences are folded into a single record with the most common DNA and genes. Counted in this sample were 540,000 or so distinct CDR3 sequences; 20% to 30% of them appeared once. In total, the top ten clones hold roughly 10% of the sample. The same sample was also used in a study of T cells of mothers and their children.

The specimen was blood. The receptors derive from a boy aged 10-17 years in good health.

This sequence joins TRBV6-5 and TRBJ1-2; 8 nucleotides agree with TRBD1. The CDR3 covers 14 residues. The germline V gene has CDR1 MNHEY and CDR2 SVGAGI. The V segment lost 2 bases and the J segment 4 bases; nucleotides outside the gene matches: 3. DNA for the CDR3: TGTGCCAGCAGTTACGGACAGGGATCCTATGGCTACACCTTC. Protein product: CASSYGQGSYGYTF.

In this sample, this clonotype turned up a few times. This sequence joins TRBV7-9 and TRBJ2-5; TRBD1 is a possible D gene (6 bases). Germline values: CDR1 SEHNR, CDR2 FQNEAQ (reference sequence). With 1 base removed from V and 5 bases from J, the gap between germline ends came to 20 bases. The CDR3 has 17 amino acids. The CDR3 DNA follows: TGTGCCAGCAGCTTAGTTCGAGGGACAAACTACTTGGAGACCCAGTACTTC. The encoded protein is CASSLVRGTNYLETQYF.

Ten or more counts support this clonotype. The genes are TRBV4-1 and TRBJ2-1; D unclear. Germline V gene sequence: CDR1 MGHRA, CDR2 YSYEKL. Trimming removed 0 bases at V and 0 bases at J, with 15 bases between. CDR3 length equals 18 residues. CDR3 in DNA: TGCGCCAGCAGCCAAGATTCCCGCAGGTCAAGCTCCTACAATGAGCAGTTCTTC. It codes for CASSQDSRRSSSYNEQFF.

This clonotype was detected only a few times. V and J are TRBV12-5 and TRBJ2-1; 10 bases map to TRBD2. Germline V CDR1 and CDR2: LGHNT, FRNRAP. The CDR3 length is 16 residues. V lost 5 bases to trimming and J lost 4 bases; unmatched junction nucleotides: 8. The DNA of the CDR3 is TGTGCTAGTGGTCCCGCAAGCGGGGGGGATTACAATGAGCAGTTCTTC. This translates into CASGPASGGDYNEQFF.

This clonotype has more than one count but fewer than ten. V gene TRBV15 combines with J gene TRBJ1-1; TRBD1 aligns across 7 bases. Germline values: CDR1 LNHNV, CDR2 YYDKDF (reference sequence). J gave up 8 bases and V 11 bases, and 32 bases lay outside the gene matches. The CDR3 totals 19 residues. The CDR3 loop reads CAHRFFALRDSHQNVEAFF. In DNA, the CDR3 is TGTGCCCACCGGTTTTTTGCGTTGCGGGACAGCCACCAGAATGTAGAAGCTTTCTTT.

The genes are TRBV28 and TRBJ2-5, with D perhaps TRBD2 (6 bases). The J call is uncertain, as TRBJ2-1 better fits the DNA end. Germline V gene data show CDR1 as MDHEN and CDR2 as SYDVKM. The CDR3 is made up of 15 amino acids. CDR3 bases: TGTGCCAGCAGAATCGCGGCAGCTGCGGGAAATGAGCAGTTCTTC. It specifies CASRIAAAAGNEQFF.

The V call is TRBV20-1, the J call TRBJ2-4; D call uncertain. The CDR3 loop spans 15 amino acids. V was cut by 0 bases and J by 0 bases, with 9 bases left in between. Germline CDR1 is DFQATT and CDR2 is SNEGSKA (reference sequence). CDR3 in amino acids: CSARDFGIAKNIQYF. The DNA for the CDR3 is TGCAGTGCTAGAGATTTCGGAATAGCCAAAAACATTCAGTACTTC.

J is TRBJ2-7 and V is TRBV9, with D perhaps TRBD1 (6 bases). The CDR3 runs to 15 residues. V was shortened by 0 bases and J by 2 bases, with 12 bases between the two germline ends. In germline, CDR1 is SGDLS, CDR2 YYNGEE. CDR3 sequence: CASSVAPGEPYEQYF. CDR3 DNA sequence: TGTGCCAGCAGCGTAGCTCCAGGGGAGCCCTACGAGCAGTACTTC.

This clonotype was counted ten times or more. V gene TRBV20-1 combines with J gene TRBJ2-5; D unresolved. V was clipped by 1 base and J by 0 bases, with 12 bases between them. Looked up from germline, CDR1 is DFQATT and CDR2 is SNEGSKA (reference sequence). The CDR3 spans 15 residues. The CDR3 bases are TGCAGTGCTAGAGTGGTCAGAGGTTACCAAGAGACCCAGTACTTC. It is translated as CSARVVRGYQETQYF.

This clonotype has more than one count but fewer than ten. The rearrangement joins TRBV7-8 to TRBJ1-1, with TRBD1 matching 7 bases. V was pared by 1 base and J by 5 bases, with 7 bases of the junction left unmatched. Germline V gene lookup returns CDR1 SGHVS and CDR2 FQNEAQ. The CDR3 has 15 amino acids. CDR3 nucleotides: TGTGCCAGCAGCTTAGTGACAGGGTCGTGGACTGAAGCTTTCTTT. Its protein is CASSLVTGSWTEAFF.

CDR3 residues: CASSQDEGQHSGEQYF. CDR3 bases: TGTGCCAGCAGCCAAGATGAGGGACAGCACTCCGGCGAGCAGTACTTC. V usage is TRBV3-1 and J usage is TRBJ2-5, with 7 bases fitting TRBD1. TRBJ2-7 matches the DNA end more closely, so the J call is doubtful. From germline, CDR1 is LGHDT and CDR2 YNNKEL (reference sequence). This CDR3 contains 16 residues.

The chain carries TRBV29-1 and TRBJ1-2; 9 bases agree with TRBD1. This CDR3 is built from 17 residues. With 6 bases clipped from V and 3 bases from J, the junction kept 17 bases outside the gene matches. CDR1 is SQVTM and CDR2 is ANQGSEA in the germline V gene. CDR3: CSVISGQGFGIHYGYTF. The CDR3 bases are TGCAGCGTCATATCCGGACAGGGGTTCGGCATCCACTATGGCTACACCTTC. Drawing the rest from reference TRBV29-1 and TRBJ1-2, the complete variable domain is SAVISQKPSRDICQRGTSLTIQCQVDSQVTMMFWYRQQPGQSLTLIATANQGSEATYESGFVIDKFPISRPNLTFSTLTVSNMSPEDSSIYLCSVISGQGFGIHYGYTFGSGTRLTVV.

This clonotype has at least ten counts. The chain couples TRBV4-1 to TRBJ2-1; possibly TRBD1 or TRBD2 for D (5 bases each). V lost 3 bases and J 6 bases, leaving 12 bases between the germline ends. Germline lookup yields CDR1 MGHRA and CDR2 YSYEKL. The CDR3 is made up of 14 amino acids. This chain's CDR3 is CASSQTGTRNEQFF. In DNA, the CDR3 is TGCGCCAGCAGCCAGACCGGGACCCGCAATGAGCAGTTCTTC.

This clonotype has a handful of counts. This chain uses TRBV7-2 with TRBJ2-7; D assignment may be TRBD1 or TRBD2 (5 bases each). V lost 3 bases and J 5 bases, leaving 26 bases between the germline ends. CDR3 size: 18 residues. Looked up from germline, CDR1 is SGHTA and CDR2 is FQGNSA. The CDR3 sequence is CASSFSFGRRQGTHEQYF. As DNA, the CDR3 is TGTGCCAGCAGCTTCAGTTTCGGGCGGAGGCAGGGAACCCACGAGCAGTACTTC.

The CDR3 bases are TGCAGTGCTAAGGACAGCGAATCAAAGGAGACCCAGTACTTC. Its protein product is CSAKDSESKETQYF. V gene TRBV20-1 combines with J gene TRBJ2-5; TRBD1 is a possible D gene (6 bases). V gave up 4 bases and J gave up 5 bases, with 17 bases separating them. CDR1 DFQATT and CDR2 SNEGSKA come from the germline V gene (reference sequence). The CDR3 consists of 14 residues.

The V and J genes are TRBV7-2 and TRBJ2-5; 7 positions match TRBD1. V was clipped by 4 bases and J by 3 bases; unmatched bases: 2. CDR3 size: 13 residues. Germline V gene lookup returns CDR1 SGHTA and CDR2 FQGNSA. The CDR3 DNA is TGTGCCAGCAGCTCGACAGGGAAAGAGACCCAGTACTTC. Protein: CASSSTGKETQYF.

With respect to this clonotype: Mismatch with germline at one junction end may stem from a read error. The V call is TRBV7-2, the J call TRBJ1-1; D is ambiguous. Per the germline V gene, CDR1 is SGHTA and CDR2 is FQGNSA. This CDR3 region has 15 residues. The CDR3 here is CASSLPGIRNTEAFF. The CDR3, as DNA: TGTGCCAGCAGCTTACCGGGGATACGGAACACTGAAGCCTTCTTT.

This clonotype was seen only a few times. J is TRBJ2-5 and V is TRBV27; 9 nucleotides agree with TRBD1. CDR1 MNHEY and CDR2 SMNVEV come from the germline V gene (reference sequence). Trimming cost V 2 bases and J 3 bases; bases outside gene matches: 7. This CDR3 region has 16 residues. The CDR3 protein is CASSLIGTGTEETQYF. CDR3 nucleotides: TGTGCCAGCAGTTTAATAGGGACAGGGACCGAAGAGACCCAGTACTTC.

In this sample, this clonotype turned up a few times. The chain combines TRBV10-3 with TRBJ1-2; D remains unclear. V shed 8 bases and J shed 6 bases, with 16 bases lying between them. Germline CDR1 and CDR2: ENHRY and SYGVKD. The CDR3 extends over 13 amino acids. The CDR3 DNA reads as TGTGCCATCCGATCGGATAGGGCAAATGGCTACACCTTC. It encodes CAIRSDRANGYTF.

This clonotype appeared a few times. This chain links TRBV20-1 with TRBJ1-6, with 8 bases aligning to TRBD1. The CDR3 contains 14 residues. Trimming took 8 bases from V and 5 from J; bases not matched to a gene: 8. The germline CDR1 and CDR2 sequences are DFQATT and SNEGSKA (reference sequence). The chain's CDR3 is CSLKQGGDNSPLHF. Here the CDR3 DNA reads TGCAGTCTAAAACAGGGGGGCGATAATTCACCCCTCCACTTT.

This sequence joins TRBV7-3 and TRBJ1-1; no definite D call. V was clipped by 4 bases and J by 8 bases, with 26 bases between them. The germline V gene has CDR1 SGHTA and CDR2 FQGTGA. The CDR3 is made up of 17 amino acids. The CDR3 spells CASSYDPGGLPSREAFF. In DNA form, the CDR3 reads TGTGCCAGCAGCTATGACCCAGGAGGGCTCCCTTCCCGGGAAGCTTTCTTT.

The rearrangement joins TRBV6-6 to TRBJ2-7; D is unclear. Germline CDR1 and CDR2: MNHNY and SVGAGI (reference sequence). The CDR3 extends over 14 amino acids. V gave up 4 bases and J gave up 0 bases, with 10 bases separating them. DNA of the CDR3: TGTGCCAGCAGTTCCCCGTCCGACTCCTACGAGCAGTACTTC. Its translation: CASSSPSDSYEQYF.

Note on this clonotype: A junction boundary mismatches the germline segment, possibly from a read error. This chain's CDR3 is CAGSSDSYNEQFF. The CDR3 DNA reads as TGTGCCGGCAGCTCCGACAGTTACAATGAGCAGTTCTTC. The chain recombines TRBV27 with TRBJ2-1; tentative D call: TRBD1 (5 bases). Germline V lookup: CDR1 MNHEY, CDR2 SMNVEV (reference sequence). The CDR3 covers 13 residues.

Only a few counts were recorded for this clonotype. This chain connects TRBV6-4 to TRBJ2-1; 10 bases fit TRBD2. Germline V gene sequence: CDR1 MRHNA, CDR2 SNTAGT. The CDR3 is 14 residues long. V lost 5 bases and J lost 7; bases outside the gene matches: 5. CDR3 sequence reads: CASSLAGGGNEQFF. CDR3 bases: TGTGCCAGCAGTTTAGCGGGGGGCGGAAATGAGCAGTTCTTC.

This clonotype came up a few times. This rearrangement joins TRBV20-1 to TRBJ1-4, with D hard to call. From germline, CDR1 is DFQATT and CDR2 SNEGSKA (reference sequence). Trimming took 6 bases from V and 11 from J, leaving 13 bases between them. This CDR3 has 11 residues. In DNA, the CDR3 is TGCAGTGCCCAAAGTGGTCCCAAACTGTTTTTT. This translates into CSAQSGPKLFF.

V is TRBV4-3 and J is TRBJ2-7, with D perhaps TRBD1 (5 bases). The germline gives CDR1 LGHNA, CDR2 YSLEER. The V and J ends lost 3 bases and 0 bases respectively, with 15 bases between them. CDR3 size: 16 residues. The CDR3 nucleotides read TGCGCCAGCAGCCAGGATAGTCAGGGTAGCTCCTACGAGCAGTACTTC. As protein: CASSQDSQGSSYEQYF.

The rearrangement joins TRBV20-1 to TRBJ2-7; tentatively, D is TRBD1 (7 bases). Trimming took 3 bases from V and 3 from J, leaving 12 bases between them. The CDR3 length is 13 residues. Germline V CDR1 and CDR2: DFQATT, SNEGSKA (reference sequence). CDR3 bases: TGCAGTGCTAGTGCGGGACAGTTCTACGAGCAGTACTTC. Translated: CSASAGQFYEQYF.

The genes are TRBV4-2 and TRBJ2-5; tentative D call: TRBD2 (5 bases). The DNA end is more similar to TRBJ2-1, so the J call may be wrong. Looked up from germline, CDR1 is LGHNA and CDR2 is YNFKEQ. The CDR3 spans 13 residues. As DNA, the CDR3 is TGTGCCAGCAGCCAGGACTGGAGCAATGAGCAGTTCTTC. This encodes CASSQDWSNEQFF.

The V gene is TRBV12-3 or TRBV12-4, the J gene TRBJ1-2; D is ambiguous. Trimming took off 0 bases at V and 0 bases at J, with 11 bases between the two ends. This CDR3 spans 16 amino acids. The CDR3 nucleotides are TGTGCCAGCAGTTTAGCGTCCGAGTTAGCTAACTATGGCTACACCTTC. Translating gives CASSLASELANYGYTF.

The V gene is TRBV7-2, the J gene TRBJ2-3; 7 positions match TRBD2. CDR3 length: 15 amino acids. V dropped 6 bases and J dropped 2; count of bases not matched to a gene: 8. Looked up from germline, CDR1 is SGHTA and CDR2 is FQGNSA. Here the CDR3 DNA reads TGTGCCAGCAGAGGTAGCGGGCGATCCACAGATACGCAGTATTTT. Translated: CASRGSGRSTDTQYF.